This entry concerns a single T cell receptor beta chain. Its antigen remains unidentified. PCR used 60 Vbeta primers and 13 Jbeta primers. Some clones are missing from TCRdb's copy, which holds only in-frame ones; the method was immunoSEQ multiplex PCR. The sample contains 90,000 to 150,000 clones, less than 65% of which appear only once. This entry belongs to a study of cytomegalovirus exposure and HLA in healthy donors. General study points: A later analysis showed that HLA-associated TCR beta chains had undergone more clonal expansion than equally common others. Cytomegalovirus-associated status was assigned to 164 TCR beta chains. Previous analysis showed most TCR beta V segments were productive about 87% or about 30% of the time.

V lost 5 bases and J 7 bases, leaving 15 bases between the germline ends. Germline CDR1 reads SNHLY; CDR2 reads FYNNEI. The length of the CDR3 is 13 residues. This TCR was sampled from a man aged 35-49 years in good health and CMV-seropositive. The sequencing input was PBMCs. The V gene is TRBV2, the J gene TRBJ2-7; D is perhaps TRBD2 (5 bases). CDR3 amino acids: CASSTAAIGEQYF. The DNA for the CDR3 is TGTGCCAGCAGTACAGCGGCCATCGGAGAGCAGTACTTC.